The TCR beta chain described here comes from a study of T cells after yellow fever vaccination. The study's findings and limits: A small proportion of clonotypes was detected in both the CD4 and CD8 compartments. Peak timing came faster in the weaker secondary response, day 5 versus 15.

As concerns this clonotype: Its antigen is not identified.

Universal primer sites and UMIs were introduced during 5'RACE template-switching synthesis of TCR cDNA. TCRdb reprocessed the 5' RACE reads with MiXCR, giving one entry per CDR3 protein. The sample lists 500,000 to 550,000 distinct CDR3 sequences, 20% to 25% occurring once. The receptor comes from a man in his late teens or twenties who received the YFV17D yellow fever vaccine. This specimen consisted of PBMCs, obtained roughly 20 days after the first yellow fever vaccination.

The CDR3 is CASSQGIVGQGETQYF. DNA for the CDR3: TGCGCCAGCAGCCAAGGAATTGTGGGGCAGGGAGAGACCCAGTACTTC. The chain links TRBV4-1 to TRBJ2-5; TRBD1 might be the D (5 bases). Trimming stripped 1 base from V and 4 bases from J, with 16 bases between. The germline V gene has CDR1 MGHRA and CDR2 YSYEKL. The CDR3 runs 16 residues.